The present entry profiles one T cell receptor (beta chain) with its context. With the 5' RACE reads reprocessed, TCRdb shows one record per CDR3 protein and no DNA. This specimen shows 150,000 or so distinct CDR3 sequences; the ten leading clones hold 37%. The data derive from a study of T cells expressing NK-cell markers. Whole-study context: The authors derived TCR beta repertoires from sorted CD3+CD56+NKG2C+, CD3+CD56+NKG2C- and CD3+CD56-NKG2C+ T cells.

CDR1 is SGHTA, CDR2 FQGTGA, per germline. The CDR3 has 15 residues. The sequenced sample consisted of blood T cells: a sorted CD56 or NKG2C T cell subset, CD4+ or CD8+ T cells, or bulk PBMC T cells (not recorded which). The V and J genes are TRBV7-3 and TRBJ2-3; checking the TCRdb D call of TRBD2 is not possible without DNA. The receptor was isolated from a woman aged 50 to 65 in good health. CDR3 region: CASSFTSGSADTQYF. Combining the CDR3 with reference TRBV7-3 and TRBJ2-3 gives the whole variable domain GAGVSQTPSNKVTEKGKYVELRCDPISGHTALYWYRQSLGQGPEFLIYFQGTGAADDSGLPNDRFFAVRPEGSVSTLKIQRTERGDSAVYLCASSFTSGSADTQYFGPGTRLTVL.